This T cell receptor (beta chain) was sequenced for a study of T cells in women clearing cervical HPV infection. Trimming cost V 1 base and J 1 base, with 9 bases left between them. The CDR3 runs to 15 residues. Germline-derived CDR1 and CDR2 are KGHSH and LQKENI. The table came from immunoSEQ multiplex PCR; TCRdb's copy has only in-frame clones and leaves some out. This sample's table reports about 40,000 clones. Worth noting for this clone: The observed sequence ends 3 residues before the CDR3 terminus, with the missing tail filled in from the germline J gene.

The rearrangement joins TRBV18 to TRBJ2-3, with no clear D. The source of this sequence is a woman between 18 and 75 years old with a cervical HPV16 infection that either progressed to CIN3+ or cleared (not recorded which). The sequenced sample was blood buffy coat. CDR3 DNA (partial): TGTGCCAGCTCACCACAAGGTTTGGGCACAGATACG. Translated: CASSPQGLGTDT. In full, the CDR3 is CASSPQGLGTDTQYF. The whole variable domain, filled in from reference TRBV18 and TRBJ2-3, reads NAGVMQNPRHLVRRRGQEARLRCSPMKGHSHVYWYRQLPEEGLKFMVYLQKENIIDESGMPKERFSAEFPKEGPSILRIQQVVRGDSAAYFCASSPQGLGTDTQYFGPGTRLTVL.